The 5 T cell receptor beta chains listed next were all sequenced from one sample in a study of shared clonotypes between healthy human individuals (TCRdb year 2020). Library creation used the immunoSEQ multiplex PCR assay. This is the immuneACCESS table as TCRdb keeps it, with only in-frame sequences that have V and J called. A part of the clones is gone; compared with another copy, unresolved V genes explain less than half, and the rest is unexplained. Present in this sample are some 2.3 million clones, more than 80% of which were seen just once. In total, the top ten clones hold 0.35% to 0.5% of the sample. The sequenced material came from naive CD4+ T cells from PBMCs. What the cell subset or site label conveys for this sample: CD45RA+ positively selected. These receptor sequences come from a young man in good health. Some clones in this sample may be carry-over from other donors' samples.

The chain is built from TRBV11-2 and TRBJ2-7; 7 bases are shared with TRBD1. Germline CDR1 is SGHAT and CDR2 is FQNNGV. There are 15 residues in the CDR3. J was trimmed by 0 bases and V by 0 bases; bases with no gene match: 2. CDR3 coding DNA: TGTGCCAGCAGCTTAGACAGGGGGAGCTCCTACGAGCAGTACTTC. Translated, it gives CASSLDRGSSYEQYF.

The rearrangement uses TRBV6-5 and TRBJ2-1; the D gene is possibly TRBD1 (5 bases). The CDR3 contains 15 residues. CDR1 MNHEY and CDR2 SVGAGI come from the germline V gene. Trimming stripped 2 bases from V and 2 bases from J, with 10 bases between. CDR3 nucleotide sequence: TGTGCCAGCAGTTACGGGGCCACTCCCTACAATGAGCAGTTCTTC. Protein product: CASSYGATPYNEQFF.

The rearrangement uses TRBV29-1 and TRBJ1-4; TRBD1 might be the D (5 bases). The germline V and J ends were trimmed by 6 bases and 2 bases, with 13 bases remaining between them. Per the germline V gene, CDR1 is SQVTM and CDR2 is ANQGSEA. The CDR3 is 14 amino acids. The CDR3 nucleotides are TGCAGCGTGGCCAGGGATACTACTAATGAAAAACTGTTTTTT. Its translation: CSVARDTTNEKLFF.

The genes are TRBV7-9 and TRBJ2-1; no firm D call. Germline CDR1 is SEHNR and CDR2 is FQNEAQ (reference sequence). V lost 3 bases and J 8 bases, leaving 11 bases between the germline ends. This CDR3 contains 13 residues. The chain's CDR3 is CASSLVSGDEQFF. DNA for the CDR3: TGTGCCAGCAGCTTGGTGAGTGGGGATGAGCAGTTCTTC.

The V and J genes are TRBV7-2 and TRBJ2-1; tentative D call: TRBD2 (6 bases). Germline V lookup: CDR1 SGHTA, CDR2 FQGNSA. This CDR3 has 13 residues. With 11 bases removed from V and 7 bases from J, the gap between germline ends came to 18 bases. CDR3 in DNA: TGTGCCCCGAAGGGCCTGGGGACTAATGAGCAGTTCTTC. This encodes CAPKGLGTNEQFF.